These T cell receptor beta chains were read from a single sample in a study of spatial heterogeneity in lung cancer. TCRdb redid the calling of the 5' RACE reads with MiXCR, one entry per CDR3 protein. Among about 100,000 distinct CDR3 sequences, around 4.3% were seen once, and the ten largest hold about 20%. The source material was lung tumor tissue, sampled at surgery. These receptors were taken from a male donor with early-stage non-small cell lung cancer. Each CDR3 is given with its conserved first and last residue. D genes are given only for firm matches. Rows give clone size only sometimes, using once, few, many, or a class for an expanded clone.

16,TRBJ2-3,TRBD2,TRBV29-1,many,CSVGQPTSGRGSTQYF,TGCAGCGTGGGCCAGCCAACTAGCGGGAGGGGCAGTACGCAGTATTTT
12,TRBJ1-1,-,TRBV28,many,CASTRAGPRAFF,TGTGCCAGCACCCGCGCTGGGCCCCGGGCTTTCTTT
13,TRBJ1-6,-,TRBV12-3/TRBV12-4,many,CASRDSGGSPLHF,TGTGCCAGCAGAGACAGCGGAGGGTCACCCCTCCACTTT
14,TRBJ2-5,-,TRBV5-1,many,CASKNQADQETQYF,TGCGCCAGCAAAAACCAGGCGGATCAAGAGACCCAGTACTTC
16,TRBJ2-7,-,TRBV28,many,CASSSPGGASSYEQYF,TGTGCCAGCAGTTCTCCCGGAGGGGCCTCCTCCTACGAGCAGTACTTC
13,TRBJ1-2,TRBD1,TRBV14,many,CASSPRTGDGYTF,TGTGCCAGCAGCCCCAGGACAGGGGATGGCTACACCTTC
13,TRBJ2-7,TRBD1,TRBV3-1,many,CASGGQGTYEQYF,TGTGCCAGCGGGGGACAGGGTACCTACGAGCAGTACTTC
14,TRBJ1-2,-,TRBV5-1,few,CASSGGHGNYGYTF,TGCGCCAGCAGCGGGGGACACGGCAACTATGGCTACACCTTC
15,TRBJ2-2,-,TRBV2,many,CASSLDPTGFGELFF,TGTGCCAGCAGCCTAGATCCTACAGGGTTCGGGGAGCTGTTTTTT
13,TRBJ2-7,-,TRBV20-1,-,CSAAFRTGGEQYF,TGCAGTGCCGCATTCCGGACCGGGGGCGAGCAGTACTTC
14,TRBJ2-3,-,TRBV20-1,-,CSARSPRGTDTQYF,TGCAGTGCTAGATCCCCCCGGGGCACAGATACGCAGTATTTT
13,TRBJ1-2,TRBD1,TRBV28,few,CASNEDRIDGYTF,TGTGCCAGCAACGAGGACAGGATCGATGGCTACACCTTC
15,TRBJ2-4,-,TRBV7-9,many,CASSFLELAKNIQYF,TGTGCCAGCAGCTTTTTAGAACTAGCCAAAAACATTCAGTACTTC
12,TRBJ1-5,-,TRBV7-9,many,CASSRLIGPQHF,TGTGCCAGCTCCAGGTTGATTGGGCCCCAGCATTTT
15,TRBJ1-1,-,TRBV7-9,many,CASSPPGQSPTEAFF,TGTGCCAGCAGCCCCCCGGGACAATCCCCGACTGAAGCTTTCTTT
13,TRBJ2-7,-,TRBV6-6,many,CASSYSVVYEQYF,TGTGCCAGCAGTTACTCGGTCGTCTACGAGCAGTACTTC
15,TRBJ1-4,-,TRBV2,many,CASTQGRQVNEKLFF,TGTGCCAGCACCCAAGGGCGACAGGTTAATGAAAAACTGTTTTTT
15,TRBJ2-3,-,TRBV5-1,many,CASAKGELSTDTQYF,TGCGCCAGCGCAAAGGGGGAACTGAGCACAGATACGCAGTATTTT
14,TRBJ2-7,-,TRBV2,many,CASSEDTRPYEQYF,TGTGCCAGCAGTGAGGACACCCGACCCTACGAGCAGTACTTC
17,TRBJ2-2,-,TRBV9,many,CASSPLPHPGGTGELFF,TGTGCCAGCAGCCCACTACCACACCCGGGCGGCACCGGGGAGCTGTTTTTT
17,TRBJ2-1,TRBD2,TRBV28,few,CASSWGLAGAIWDEQFF,TGTGCCAGCAGTTGGGGACTAGCGGGAGCCATTTGGGATGAGCAGTTCTTC
14,TRBJ1-5,-,TRBV5-1,-,CASSLATGLQPQHF,TGCGCCAGCAGCTTGGCGACAGGACTTCAGCCCCAGCATTTT
16,TRBJ2-3,-,TRBV6-6,many,CATRPAGGESTDTQYF,TGTGCCACTCGACCCGCCGGGGGAGAGAGCACAGATACGCAGTATTTT
14,TRBJ2-3,-,TRBV20-1,many,CSAREGGATDTQYF,TGCAGTGCTAGAGAAGGGGGTGCCACAGATACGCAGTATTTT
11,TRBJ1-6,-,TRBV7-9,few,CASSLSSPLHF,TGTGCCAGCAGCTTATCCTCACCCCTCCACTTT
13,TRBJ1-2,-,TRBV12-3/TRBV12-4,-,CASSGDSVYGYTF,TGTGCCAGCAGCGGTGACAGTGTCTATGGCTACACCTTC
13,TRBJ1-2,TRBD1,TRBV28,many,CASSDRGLYGYTF,TGTGCCAGCAGTGACAGGGGTCTCTATGGCTACACCTTC
18,TRBJ2-3,TRBD2,TRBV10-3,many,CAISEWEGERGYTDTQYF,TGTGCCATCAGTGAGTGGGAAGGGGAGCGGGGATACACAGATACGCAGTATTTT
11,TRBJ2-2,-,TRBV5-1,many,CASSEDGELFF,TGCGCCAGCAGCGAGGATGGGGAGCTGTTTTTT
14,TRBJ2-3,-,TRBV5-5,many,CASSLRLTPDTQYF,TGTGCCAGCAGCTTACGACTAACTCCTGATACGCAGTATTTT
19,TRBJ2-6,-,TRBV5-1,many,CASSLYLRESAPGANVLTF,TGCGCCAGCAGCTTGTATTTAAGGGAGTCCGCCCCCGGGGCCAACGTCCTGACTTTC
17,TRBJ2-3,-,TRBV4-1,many,CASSLNRDPWKRDTQYF,TGCGCCAGCAGCCTTAACCGGGACCCATGGAAGCGAGATACGCAGTATTTT
15,TRBJ2-7,TRBD2,TRBV18,few,CASSRMKRENYEQYF,TGTGCCAGCTCACGTATGAAGCGGGAGAACTACGAGCAGTACTTC
14,TRBJ2-1,TRBD1,TRBV11-2,many,CASSTPRQGTEQFF,TGTGCCAGCAGCACCCCAAGACAGGGTACTGAGCAGTTCTTC
13,TRBJ1-4,-,TRBV5-1,many,CASSDSPGEKLFF,TGCGCCAGCAGCGATTCCCCTGGTGAAAAACTGTTTTTT
17,TRBJ2-1,-,TRBV5-1,many,CASSPATSAQLWNEQFF,TGCGCCAGCAGCCCGGCGACTAGTGCGCAATTGTGGAATGAGCAGTTCTTC
15,TRBJ1-1,TRBD1,TRBV5-1,many,CASSLLGQGGTEAFF,TGCGCCAGCAGCTTATTAGGACAGGGAGGGACTGAAGCTTTCTTT
16,TRBJ2-3,TRBD2,TRBV20-1,many,CSANPGLAGGKDTQYF,TGCAGTGCAAACCCGGGACTAGCGGGAGGGAAAGATACGCAGTATTTT
16,TRBJ2-7,TRBD1,TRBV5-1,few,CASSGGSGQGLRKQYF,TGCGCCAGCAGCGGAGGATCGGGACAGGGGCTCCGGAAGCAGTACTTC
14,TRBJ2-7,TRBD1,TRBV27,-,CASSRTGGVYEQYF,TGTGCCAGCAGTAGGACAGGGGGCGTCTACGAGCAGTACTTC
16,TRBJ2-3,-,TRBV9,many,CASSVGPHGGTDTQYF,TGTGCCAGCAGCGTGGGGCCCCATGGTGGCACAGATACGCAGTATTTT
17,TRBJ2-1,TRBD2,TRBV7-6,many,CASSLRGGRLEQDEQFF,TGTGCCAGCAGCTTGCGGGGGGGGCGACTGGAACAAGATGAGCAGTTCTTC
15,TRBJ2-7,TRBD1,TRBV5-1,many,CASSPLGQGAYEQYF,TGCGCCAGCAGTCCGCTGGGACAGGGGGCCTACGAGCAGTACTTC
14,TRBJ1-3,-,TRBV12-3/TRBV12-4,-,CASSPYRSGNTIYF,TGTGCCAGCAGTCCATATAGGTCTGGAAACACCATATATTTT
13,TRBJ2-1,-,TRBV7-8,many,CASSLDRTNEQFF,TGTGCCAGCAGCTTAGATCGGACAAATGAGCAGTTCTTC
14,TRBJ2-3,-,TRBV7-6,many,CASSQTTSTDTQYF,TGTGCCAGCAGCCAAACGACTTCCACAGATACGCAGTACTTT
16,TRBJ2-1,TRBD2,TRBV19,few,CASSPVGRGGYNEQFF,TGTGCCAGTAGCCCCGTTGGGCGGGGGGGATACAATGAGCAGTTCTTC